The 31 T cell receptor beta chains below come from one sample, sequenced in a study of PD-1 blockade in classical Hodgkin lymphoma. Each patient relapsed following autologous stem cell transplantation, and prior brentuximab vedotin exposure differed. Method: immunoSEQ multiplex PCR; TCRdb's copy keeps in-frame clones and lacks some. The sample includes about 58,000 clones, 88% of them seen just once. The sample was peripheral blood mononuclear cells (PBMCs), taken before the second cycle of nivolumab. These receptors were collected from a human donor with classical Hodgkin lymphoma.

The chain uses TRBV11-3 and TRBJ2-1; D not resolved. Germline lookup yields CDR1 SGHNT and CDR2 YENEEA. V shed 1 base and J shed 0 bases, with 7 bases lying between them. The CDR3 consists of 15 residues. CDR3 amino acids: CASSLGPSSYNEQFF. In nucleotides, the CDR3 is TGTGCCAGCAGCTTAGGTCCTAGCTCCTACAATGAGCAGTTCTTC.

The rearrangement joins TRBV7-9 to TRBJ1-2, with unresolved D. This CDR3 spans 14 amino acids. Per germline, CDR1 SEHNR and CDR2 FQNEAQ (reference sequence). Trimming pared 5 bases from V and 3 bases from J, leaving 13 bases between. CDR3 protein: CASSILGVDYGYTF. DNA of the CDR3: TGTGCCAGCAGCATCCTTGGGGTGGACTATGGCTACACCTTC.

The rearrangement links TRBV6-6 to TRBJ2-7; D call uncertain. Deletions cut 8 bases from V and 2 bases from J, with 16 bases between. The CDR3 runs to 14 residues. Per germline, CDR1 MNHNY and CDR2 SVGAGI (reference sequence). The CDR3 reads CASREQGQTYEQYF. DNA of the CDR3: TGTGCCAGCCGAGAACAAGGCCAAACCTACGAGCAGTACTTC.

The chain combines TRBV11-1 with TRBJ2-7; 7 bases are shared with TRBD1. The trim removed 4 bases at V and 2 bases at J, leaving 8 bases unmatched. The CDR3 loop spans 15 amino acids. Germline V gene lookup returns CDR1 SGHAT and CDR2 FQDESV (reference sequence). CDR3 protein: CASSSPTGSTYEQYF. The CDR3 DNA follows: TGTGCCAGCAGCTCCCCGACAGGGTCCACCTACGAGCAGTACTTC.

CDR3 sequence: CATQAGPTGELFF. The CDR3 DNA reads as TGTGCCACGCAGGCAGGGCCCACCGGGGAGCTGTTTTTT. V usage is TRBV6-5 and J usage is TRBJ2-2; D possibly corresponds to TRBD1 (5 bases). The CDR3 loop spans 13 amino acids. V shed 10 bases and J shed 4 bases, with 13 bases lying between them. Germline-derived CDR1 and CDR2 are MNHEY and SVGAGI.

CDR3 loop: CASSLRRNYGYTF. The DNA of the CDR3 is TGTGCCAGTAGCCTTCGAAGGAACTATGGCTACACCTTC. The V gene is TRBV19, the J gene TRBJ1-2; D is unresolved. The CDR3 loop spans 13 amino acids. V was trimmed by 6 bases and J by 2 bases, leaving 10 bases between them. CDR1 LNHDA and CDR2 SQIVND come from the germline V gene (reference sequence).

V is TRBV7-7 and J is TRBJ2-5, with 7 bases that match TRBD1. J lost 2 bases, V lost 4 bases, and 13 bases had no gene match. The germline V gene encodes CDR1 SSHAT and CDR2 FNYEAQ (reference sequence). CDR3 length equals 17 residues. This chain's CDR3 is CASSSQTYRGRQETQYF. The CDR3 bases are TGTGCCAGCAGCTCGCAGACCTACAGGGGCAGGCAAGAGACCCAGTACTTC.

This chain joins TRBV28 and TRBJ1-1; D remains ambiguous. The CDR3 has 12 residues. Germline CDR1 reads MDHEN; CDR2 reads SYDVKM. V gave up 6 bases and J gave up 5 bases, with 10 bases separating them. The CDR3 bases are TGTGCCAGCAGACGAGGGTTGACTGAAGCTTTCTTT. Residues: CASRRGLTEAFF.

This chain links TRBV5-1 with TRBJ1-2, with D hard to call. This CDR3 spans 12 amino acids. Trimming took 0 bases from V and 4 from J, leaving 4 bases between them. Germline V gene sequence: CDR1 SGHRS, CDR2 YFSETQ. CDR3 protein: CASSLVGYGYTF. As DNA, the CDR3 is TGCGCCAGCAGCTTGGTAGGCTATGGCTACACCTTC.

CDR3 residues: CASSPDRGNYGYTF. CDR3 nucleotide sequence: TGTGCCAGCAGCCCGGACAGGGGGAACTATGGCTACACCTTC. The rearrangement joins TRBV5-5 to TRBJ1-2, with 10 bases that match TRBD1. The V gene's germline CDR1 is SGHKS and CDR2 YYEKEE (reference sequence). This CDR3 has 14 residues. Trimming took 4 bases from V and 2 from J; bases not matched to a gene: 2. Filled out from reference TRBV5-5 and TRBJ1-2, the complete variable domain reads DAGVTQSPTHLIKTRGQQVTLRCSPISGHKSVSWYQQVLGQGPQFIFQYYEKEERGRGNFPDRFSARQFPNYSSELNVNALLLGDSALYLCASSPDRGNYGYTFGSGTRLTVV.

J is TRBJ2-2 and V is TRBV28; D might be TRBD1 or TRBD2, each matching 6 bases. Germline V gene data show CDR1 as MDHEN and CDR2 as SYDVKM. This CDR3 contains 14 residues. Deletions cut 8 bases from V and 6 bases from J, with 16 bases between. The DNA for the CDR3 is TGTGCCAGCTGTTCCCCGGGGGCCGCCGGGGAGCTGTTTTTT. Protein product: CASCSPGAAGELFF.

This chain uses TRBV7-8 with TRBJ2-3, with 13 positions matching TRBD2. This CDR3 is built from 16 residues. Trimming cost V 4 bases and J 5 bases; bases outside gene matches: 6. Germline V CDR1 and CDR2: SGHVS, FQNEAQ. The CDR3 DNA is TGTGCCAGCAGCTCCCGGACTAGCGGGGGTATAGATACGCAGTATTTT. As protein: CASSSRTSGGIDTQYF.

V and J are TRBV4-1 and TRBJ2-2; 12 positions agree with TRBD2. J lost 5 bases, V lost 0 bases, and 7 bases had no gene match. Germline V CDR1 and CDR2: MGHRA, YSYEKL. This CDR3 spans 18 amino acids. Written as DNA, the CDR3 is TGCGCCAGCAGCCAAGAGCCACTAGCGGGGGGAGGGACCGGGGAGCTGTTTTTT. Amino acids: CASSQEPLAGGGTGELFF.

V usage is TRBV7-9 and J usage is TRBJ1-2; 7 positions agree with TRBD1. The CDR3 extends over 16 amino acids. Germline V gene lookup returns CDR1 SEHNR and CDR2 FQNEAQ (reference sequence). Trimming cost V 11 bases and J 8 bases; bases outside gene matches: 23. CDR3 amino acids: CAGHMTGLEVSGGYTF. The CDR3 region has the DNA TGTGCCGGTCATATGACAGGGTTAGAGGTTTCCGGAGGCTACACCTTC.

V usage is TRBV5-6 and J usage is TRBJ1-2, with a possible D match to TRBD1 (6 bases). The germline gives CDR1 SGHDT, CDR2 YYEEEE. The CDR3 is 14 residues long. Trimming pared 3 bases from V and 4 bases from J, leaving 13 bases between. CDR3 sequence: CASSSGVPSYGYTF. The CDR3 DNA is TGTGCCAGCAGCTCAGGGGTCCCGAGCTATGGCTACACCTTC.

A word on this clone: Given the absence of the conserved phenylalanine or tryptophan at the CDR3 end, a read error is likely. V is TRBV28 and J is TRBJ2-7; 10 positions match TRBD1. Losses at the gene ends were 3 bases for V and 4 bases for J; bases not matched to a gene: 6. The length of the CDR3 is 15 residues. Germline assignment: CDR1 MDHEN and CDR2 SYDVKM. CDR3 amino acids: CASSLPGTGAYEQYL. The CDR3 region has the DNA TGTGCCAGCAGTTTGCCCGGGACAGGGGCATACGAGCAGTACCTC.

The genes are TRBV30 and TRBJ2-1; 7 bases agree with TRBD1. The ends lost 3 bases at V and 8 bases at J; junction bases unmatched: 4. Germline assignment: CDR1 GTSNPN and CDR2 SVGIG (reference sequence). CDR3 length: 12 amino acids. The CDR3 is CAWRRGRDEQFF. In nucleotides, the CDR3 is TGTGCCTGGAGAAGGGGGCGCGATGAGCAGTTCTTC.

V is TRBV5-1 and J is TRBJ2-2, with D perhaps matching TRBD1 (5 bases). In germline, CDR1 is SGHRS, CDR2 YFSETQ. V was trimmed by 3 bases and J by 3 bases, leaving 12 bases between them. The CDR3 has 15 residues. The CDR3 region is CASSSQGGYTGELFF. The CDR3 nucleotides are TGCGCCAGCAGCTCTCAGGGCGGTTACACCGGGGAGCTGTTTTTT.

The chain links TRBV9 to TRBJ2-3, with 10 bases lining up with TRBD2. CDR1 is SGDLS, CDR2 YYNGEE, per germline. V dropped 3 bases and J dropped 2; count of bases not matched to a gene: 9. The CDR3 extends over 17 amino acids. CDR3 region: CASSATLGLASTDTQYF. The CDR3 nucleotides are TGTGCCAGCAGCGCTACCCTGGGACTAGCGTCCACAGATACGCAGTATTTT.

The CDR3 reads CASSLSGGAGEQFF. CDR3 in DNA: TGCGCCAGCAGCTTGAGCGGGGGGGCCGGGGAGCAGTTCTTC. The V and J genes are TRBV5-1 and TRBJ2-1; 10 bases are a match to TRBD2. Looked up from germline, CDR1 is SGHRS and CDR2 is YFSETQ. The ends lost 1 base at V and 10 bases at J; junction bases unmatched: 5. This CDR3 has 14 amino acids.

The chain recombines TRBV27 with TRBJ1-4; TRBD1 is a possible D gene (5 bases). Germline V CDR1 and CDR2: MNHEY, SMNVEV (reference sequence). V was pared by 5 bases and J by 7 bases, with 14 bases between. This CDR3 is 14 amino acids long. The CDR3 reads CASSPRGWGEKLFF. In nucleotides, the CDR3 is TGTGCCAGCAGTCCGAGGGGATGGGGTGAAAAACTGTTTTTT.

J is TRBJ2-7 and V is TRBV2; a weak D match, TRBD1 (6 bases). The V end lost 4 bases, the J end lost 2 bases, and 18 bases lay between the germline ends. Germline V gene data show CDR1 as SNHLY and CDR2 as FYNNEI. The CDR3 runs 16 residues. The CDR3 DNA follows: TGTGCCAGCAGTGGAACCGGGACAACTGTTCCCTACGAGCAGTACTTC. It specifies CASSGTGTTVPYEQYF.

V is TRBV7-9 and J is TRBJ2-7; TRBD2 might be the D (6 bases). CDR3 length equals 15 residues. The V end was cut by 4 bases, the J end by 0 bases, with 13 bases between. CDR1 and CDR2 (germline): SEHNR, FQNEAQ (reference sequence). CDR3 region: CASSSFGGVSYEQYF. Written as DNA, the CDR3 is TGTGCCAGCAGCTCGTTCGGGGGAGTCTCCTACGAGCAGTACTTC.

The table lists this clone with a few counts. This chain uses TRBV5-4 with TRBJ1-1; 8 bases agree with TRBD1. Germline V lookup: CDR1 SGHNT, CDR2 YYREEE (reference sequence). The length of the CDR3 is 15 residues. V gave up 5 bases and J gave up 4 bases; unmatched junction bases: 10. Here the CDR3 DNA reads TGTGCCAGCAGACCCGGACAGGGAGGTGGCACTGAAGCTTTCTTT. This gives the protein CASRPGQGGGTEAFF.

In its sample, this clone was seen a few times. V is TRBV5-1 and J is TRBJ1-2, with a possible D match to TRBD1 (5 bases). The CDR3 is 15 residues long. Trimming pared 4 bases from V and 6 bases from J, leaving 19 bases between. Per germline, CDR1 SGHRS and CDR2 YFSETQ. CDR3 in DNA: TGCGCCAGCAGCCTTCTGGGGGACCCTACGAATGGCTACACCTTC. It encodes CASSLLGDPTNGYTF.

The chain is built from TRBV7-9 and TRBJ2-7; 9 bases fit TRBD1. The CDR3 extends over 12 amino acids. The V gene end was trimmed by 4 bases and the J gene end by 5 bases; junction bases not matched to a gene: 0. Per the germline V gene, CDR1 is SEHNR and CDR2 is FQNEAQ (reference sequence). As DNA, the CDR3 is TGTGCCAGCAGCTGGGACAGGGACGAGCAGTACTTC. This encodes CASSWDRDEQYF.

V gene TRBV5-6 combines with J gene TRBJ2-7; tentatively, D is TRBD2 (5 bases). This CDR3 comprises 15 residues. Germline CDR1 SGHDT, CDR2 YYEEEE. V dropped 4 bases and J dropped 0 bases, with 14 bases sitting between them. CDR3 protein: CASSARVRSSYEQYF. For the CDR3, the DNA is TGTGCCAGCAGCGCGAGGGTCAGGTCCTCCTACGAGCAGTACTTC.

This chain uses TRBV7-8 with TRBJ2-2, with 9 bases fitting TRBD2. Germline V gene lookup returns CDR1 SGHVS and CDR2 FQNEAQ. V lost 1 base to trimming and J lost 6 bases; unmatched junction nucleotides: 9. This CDR3 is built from 17 residues. The CDR3 reads CASSLGVAGAQPGELFF. Written as DNA, the CDR3 is TGTGCCAGCAGCTTAGGGGTAGCGGGGGCTCAACCCGGGGAGCTGTTTTTT.

The rearrangement joins TRBV9 to TRBJ2-2; 9 bases align to TRBD1. The CDR3 loop spans 15 amino acids. Unmatched junction bases numbered 7, after V lost 3 bases and J lost 7 bases. In germline, CDR1 is SGDLS, CDR2 YYNGEE. CDR3 coding DNA: TGTGCCAGCAGCGAAACAGGGGGCGCAGGCGGGGAGCTGTTTTTT. Translating gives CASSETGGAGGELFF.

The CDR3 here is CASSQGVGVTGELFF. DNA for the CDR3: TGCGCCAGCTCCCAAGGAGTGGGGGTCACCGGGGAGCTGTTTTTT. The J gene is TRBJ2-2, the V gene TRBV5-1; D tentatively reads TRBD1 or TRBD2 (5 bases each). The V and J ends lost 7 bases and 4 bases respectively, with 17 bases between them. This CDR3 has 15 amino acids. Germline values: CDR1 SGHRS, CDR2 YFSETQ.

The genes are TRBV6-1 and TRBJ2-5, with TRBD1 identical over 8 bases. This CDR3 spans 15 amino acids. Germline V gives CDR1 MNHNS, CDR2 SASEGT. Trimming took 5 bases from V and 5 from J; bases not matched to a gene: 10. CDR3 region: CASSPEDRVGETQYF. CDR3 sequence (DNA): TGTGCCAGCAGTCCAGAGGACAGGGTTGGGGAGACCCAGTACTTC.